Below are 6 T cell receptor beta chains sequenced from a single sample in a study of cytomegalovirus exposure and HLA in healthy donors. The primer mix had 60 Vbeta and 13 Jbeta primers. The assay was immunoSEQ multiplex PCR, and TCRdb's table has in-frame clones only and misses some. The table records 200,000 or so clones, 75% to 80% of them present only once. The specimen sequenced was PBMCs. The receptors come from a young man in good health and CMV-seronegative.

V and J are TRBV6-6 and TRBJ2-7; perhaps TRBD1 as D (6 bases). V was shortened by 6 bases and J by 6 bases, with 15 bases between the two germline ends. Germline V gene sequence: CDR1 MNHNY, CDR2 SVGAGI (reference sequence). CDR3 length equals 13 residues. CDR3 sequence (DNA): TGTGCCAGCAGCCTGAACAGGGTCGGCGAGCAGTACTTC. Protein: CASSLNRVGEQYF.

This rearrangement joins TRBV19 to TRBJ2-2, with D tentatively TRBD2 (6 bases). Germline lookup yields CDR1 LNHDA and CDR2 SQIVND (reference sequence). This CDR3 spans 14 amino acids. V was cut by 10 bases and J by 0 bases, with 12 bases left in between. The CDR3 DNA sequence: TGTGCCACTGGGGGACTCTCGAACACCGGGGAGCTGTTTTTT. This translates into CATGGLSNTGELFF. The variable domain in full, with the rest retrieved from reference TRBV19 and TRBJ2-2, is DGGITQSPKYLFRKEGQNVTLSCEQNLNHDAMYWYRQDPGQGLRLIYYSQIVNDFQKGDIAEGYSVSREKKESFPLTVTSAQKNPTAFYLCATGGLSNTGELFFGEGSRLTVL.

V is TRBV7-8 and J is TRBJ2-3; 9 bases are shared with TRBD2. Germline assignment: CDR1 SGHVS and CDR2 FQNEAQ. The V gene end was trimmed by 7 bases and the J gene end by 3 bases; junction bases not matched to a gene: 8. The CDR3 has 15 amino acids. CDR3 nucleotides: TGTGCCAGCACCTCGGGTAGCGGGAGTACAGATACGCAGTATTTT. Its protein is CASTSGSGSTDTQYF.

On this clone itself: No conserved phenylalanine or tryptophan is present at the end of the CDR3, so a read error is the likely explanation. This rearrangement joins TRBV27 to TRBJ1-6; 7 bases are shared with TRBD1. Germline V gene sequence: CDR1 MNHEY, CDR2 SMNVEV (reference sequence). Trimming cost V 2 bases and J 6 bases; bases outside gene matches: 7. The CDR3 loop spans 16 amino acids. CDR3 nucleotide sequence: TGTGCCAGCAGTTTAGCGACAGGGTCTTTTAATTCACCCCTCCACCTT. Residues: CASSLATGSFNSPLHL.

This chain joins TRBV19 and TRBJ1-4; TRBD1 might be the D (6 bases). V shed 5 bases and J shed 2 bases, with 9 bases lying between them. CDR1 LNHDA and CDR2 SQIVND come from the germline V gene (reference sequence). The CDR3 is 14 residues long. The CDR3 region is CASSEQGTNEKLFF. In nucleotides, the CDR3 is TGTGCCAGTAGTGAACAGGGTACTAATGAAAAACTGTTTTTT.

The chain links TRBV9 to TRBJ2-3; TRBD2 matches 12 bases. V was clipped by 3 bases and J by 8 bases; unmatched bases: 7. Germline-derived CDR1 and CDR2 are SGDLS and YYNGEE. This CDR3 has 15 residues. The CDR3 nucleotides read TGTGCCAGCAGCGCCTCTAGCGGGGGGGCCCGTACGCAGTATTTT. Residues: CASSASSGGARTQYF.